One and the same sample provided the 31 T cell receptor beta chains below, sequenced in a study of T cell clonality in common variable immunodeficiency. Using immunoSEQ multiplex PCR, the repertoire was profiled, and TCRdb retains in-frame clones only, with some absent. Altogether roughly 52,000 clones were found in the sample, and no singletons occur. Sequenced material: peripheral blood mononuclear cells. The receptors shown here come from a person aged 18 to 70 in good health.

This clone occurred many times. The read is 3 residues too short to cover the CDR3 end, so that end is filled in from the germline J gene. V usage is TRBV5-1 and J usage is TRBJ2-2; D not certain. Trimming took off 1 base at V and 2 bases at J, with 6 bases between the two ends. Germline CDR1 reads SGHRS; CDR2 reads YFSETQ. The CDR3 runs 14 residues. The CDR3 sequence: CASSLSVNTGELFF. The DNA read from the CDR3 is TGCGCCAGCAGCTTGTCAGTAAACACCGGGGAG.

This clone has at least ten counts. Coverage ceases 3 residues before the CDR3 finishes, and the germline J gene fills in the end. The J gene is TRBJ1-2, the V gene TRBV19, with TRBD1 identical over 10 bases. Germline V gene data show CDR1 as LNHDA and CDR2 as SQIVND (reference sequence). V was pared by 4 bases and J by 4 bases, with 6 bases of the junction left unmatched. This CDR3 is 15 amino acids long. The part of the CDR3 DNA that was read is TGTGCCAGTAGTACCCCCGGACAGGGGGTCTATGGC. This encodes CASSTPGQGVYG. The CDR3 in full is CASSTPGQGVYGYTF.

The DNA read from the CDR3 is TGTGCCAGCAGCTTAGTGGCAGGGTCCTACAATGAG. Amino acids: CASSLVAGSYNE. The whole CDR3 is CASSLVAGSYNEQFF. The chain recombines TRBV7-9 with TRBJ2-1; D may be TRBD1 (5 bases). The read is 3 residues too short to cover the CDR3 end, so that end is filled in from the germline J gene. The V gene lost 1 base and the J gene lost 1 base, with 8 bases spanning the gap. The CDR3 consists of 15 residues. Germline lookup yields CDR1 SEHNR and CDR2 FQNEAQ (reference sequence).

The table lists this clone with many counts. The sequence runs out 3 residues before the end of the CDR3; the remainder is reconstructed from the germline J gene. This chain uses TRBV19 with TRBJ2-7; tentative D call: TRBD1 (5 bases). Germline V gene sequence: CDR1 LNHDA, CDR2 SQIVND (reference sequence). The germline V and J ends were trimmed by 3 bases and 3 bases, with 15 bases remaining between them. This CDR3 is 15 amino acids long. This CDR3 is CASSIGVGEGYEQYF. The CDR3 DNA, read in part, is TGTGCCAGTAGTATTGGGGTAGGGGAAGGCTACGAG.

The table lists this clone with many counts. The read halts 3 residues ahead of the CDR3 end, with the missing end drawn from the germline J gene. V and J are TRBV5-1 and TRBJ2-4; D might be TRBD1 (5 bases). V lost 4 bases and J 5 bases, leaving 19 bases between the germline ends. The CDR3 loop spans 16 amino acids. Germline V gene lookup returns CDR1 SGHRS and CDR2 YFSETQ. CDR3 DNA, as far as it was read: TGCGCCAGCAGCCCACCTTTTGGACATCTCGAAAACATT. Its protein is CASSPPFGHLENI. The full CDR3 protein is CASSPPFGHLENIQYF.

This clone was found many times. The read terminates 3 residues ahead of where the CDR3 ends, so the germline J gene completes it. The chain combines TRBV29-1 with TRBJ2-7, with TRBD1 identical over 8 bases. The germline V gene has CDR1 SQVTM and CDR2 ANQGSEA. There are 13 residues in the CDR3. The ends lost 6 bases at V and 2 bases at J; junction bases unmatched: 6. The sequenced part of the CDR3 DNA is TGCAGCGTGTTGGACAGGGTGGCCTACGAG. This gives the protein CSVLDRVAYE. The full CDR3 reads CSVLDRVAYEQYF.

About this clone itself: The read is 3 residues too short to cover the CDR3 end, so that end is filled in from the germline J gene. The chain has TRBV2 and TRBJ2-1, with 13 bases identical to TRBD2. Unmatched junction bases numbered 16, after V lost 3 bases and J lost 8 bases. Germline CDR1 is SNHLY and CDR2 is FYNNEI. This CDR3 comprises 19 residues. The CDR3 bases that were read are TGTGCCAGCAGTGATAAAGTTGGGACTAGCGGGATTTCGGCCTATGAG. Amino acids: CASSDKVGTSGISAYE. The whole CDR3 is CASSDKVGTSGISAYEQFF.

This clone was observed at least ten times. From the germline J gene comes the end of the CDR3, since the read stops 3 residues before it. The chain links TRBV20-1 to TRBJ1-6; 9 positions agree with TRBD1. Germline V lookup: CDR1 DFQATT, CDR2 SNEGSKA (reference sequence). The CDR3 loop spans 15 amino acids. The trim removed 2 bases at V and 10 bases at J, leaving 9 bases unmatched. CDR3 protein: CSARSPGQGGSPLHF. The covered CDR3 bases are TGCAGTGCTAGATCACCGGGACAGGGAGGATCACCC.

This clone came up many times. The read ends 3 residues shy of where the CDR3 ends; the end is completed using the germline J gene. The V gene is TRBV7-2, the J gene TRBJ1-1; D might be TRBD1 (5 bases). The CDR3 extends over 14 amino acids. Germline CDR1 is SGHTA and CDR2 is FQGNSA. V dropped 1 base and J dropped 2 bases, with 8 bases sitting between them. CDR3 in amino acids: CASSLGQTNTEAFF. The part of the CDR3 DNA that was read is TGTGCCAGCAGCTTAGGACAGACTAACACTGAA.

This clone was seen a few times. The missing CDR3 end, 3 residues past where the read stops, is filled in from the germline J gene. The gene calls are TRBV7-9 and TRBJ2-1; 10 bases align to TRBD2. CDR3 length: 14 amino acids. V shed 5 bases, J shed 8 bases, and the junction held 6 bases outside the gene matches. Germline V gene sequence: CDR1 SEHNR, CDR2 FQNEAQ (reference sequence). The CDR3 is CASSTLAGVDEQFF. Incomplete CDR3 DNA: TGTGCCAGCAGCACTCTAGCGGGAGTCGATGAG.

This clone was seen a few times. The read comes to an end 3 residues before the CDR3 does, leaving the germline J gene to fill in the end. The chain joins TRBV19 to TRBJ1-5, with D tentatively TRBD1 (6 bases). The CDR3 runs 15 residues. From germline, CDR1 is LNHDA and CDR2 SQIVND (reference sequence). V shed 6 bases and J shed 5 bases, with 17 bases lying between them. Partial CDR3 DNA: TGTGCCAGTAGCCAGACTCAGGGGCTTCATCAGCCC. Translated, it gives CASSQTQGLHQP. The entire CDR3 protein is CASSQTQGLHQPQHF.

In its sample, this clone was seen a few times. The observed sequence ends 3 residues before the CDR3 terminus, with the missing tail filled in from the germline J gene. The chain combines TRBV7-3 with TRBJ1-5; D gene uncertain. CDR3 size: 13 residues. Germline CDR1 and CDR2: SGHTA and FQGTGA. V was pared by 2 bases and J by 1 base, with 3 bases between. CDR3 sequence: CASSLQSNQPQHF. CDR3 bases read: TGTGCCAGCAGCTTACAGAGCAATCAGCCC.

This clone was detected many times. The read terminates 3 residues before the CDR3 end, so the remaining end is supplied by the germline J gene. This sequence joins TRBV5-1 and TRBJ1-1, with D unresolved. Germline V lookup: CDR1 SGHRS, CDR2 YFSETQ. The CDR3 contains 13 residues. The V end lost 5 bases, the J end lost 1 base, and 9 bases lay between the germline ends. The CDR3: CASRPQQNTEAFF. Incomplete CDR3 DNA: TGCGCCAGCAGACCCCAACAGAACACTGAA.

A word on this clone: The CDR3 end lies 3 residues beyond the end of the read and is filled in from the germline J gene. J is TRBJ1-2 and V is TRBV7-3, with 7 bases lining up with TRBD1. Germline V CDR1 and CDR2: SGHTA, FQGTGA. V lost 1 base to trimming and J lost 2 bases; unmatched junction nucleotides: 4. This CDR3 region has 15 residues. CDR3 amino acids: CASSLIRQGNYGYTF. Incomplete CDR3 DNA: TGTGCCAGCAGCTTAATTAGACAGGGAAACTATGGC.

This clone was picked up many times. From the germline J gene comes the end of the CDR3, since the read stops 3 residues before it. The rearrangement uses TRBV12-3 or TRBV12-4 and TRBJ2-2, with D possibly TRBD1 on 5 matching bases. This CDR3 has 12 amino acids. CDR3 sequence: CASSKTGLELFF. The part of the CDR3 DNA that was read is TGTGCCAGCAGTAAAACAGGTTTAGAG.

This clone was counted many times. The sequenced fragment ends 3 residues before the CDR3 boundary, so the rest is inferred from the germline J gene. This chain joins TRBV20-1 and TRBJ2-3; 7 nucleotides match TRBD1. With V trimmed by 6 bases and J by 7 bases, 4 bases remained unmatched. This CDR3 contains 11 residues. Germline assignment: CDR1 DFQATT and CDR2 SNEGSKA (reference sequence). The covered CDR3 bases are TGCAGTGCCCCAGGGGGAAATACG. It encodes CSAPGGNT. The entire CDR3 protein reads CSAPGGNTQYF.

This clone showed up many times. The read gets to within 3 residues of the CDR3 end, and the germline J gene fills in the rest. This chain joins TRBV4-1 and TRBJ2-1; tentatively, D is TRBD1 (5 bases). Germline loops: CDR1 MGHRA, CDR2 YSYEKL. The germline V and J ends were trimmed by 0 bases and 3 bases, with 12 bases remaining between them. This CDR3 spans 16 amino acids. The covered CDR3 bases are TGCGCCAGCAGCCAAGAACCAGGGCAGCGCTACAATGAG. It translates to CASSQEPGQRYNE. The full CDR3 protein is CASSQEPGQRYNEQFF.

This clone was counted between two and nine times. The read is 3 residues too short to cover the CDR3 end, so that end is filled in from the germline J gene. This chain links TRBV19 with TRBJ1-2; perhaps TRBD1 as D (5 bases). The CDR3 is 11 residues long. CDR1 is LNHDA, CDR2 SQIVND, per germline (reference sequence). The chain's CDR3 is CASSTGNIYTF. CDR3 DNA, as far as it was read: TGTGCCAGTAGTACAGGGAACATC.

This clone has ten or more counts. From the germline J gene comes the end of the CDR3, since the read stops 3 residues before it. V gene TRBV6-2 or TRBV6-3 combines with J gene TRBJ2-1, with 7 bases that match TRBD2. There are 14 residues in the CDR3. Germline trimming cut 7 bases from V and 6 bases from J; bases unmatched to any gene: 9. Germline loops: CDR1 MNHEY, CDR2 SVGEGT. CDR3 sequence: CASTQLRTSNEQFF. The CDR3 bases that were read are TGTGCCAGCACCCAACTTCGGACTAGCAATGAG.

This clone was seen ten or more times. From the germline J gene comes the end of the CDR3, since the read stops 3 residues before it. The chain combines TRBV29-1 with TRBJ1-1, with 7 bases identical to TRBD1. The germline V gene has CDR1 SQVTM and CDR2 ANQGSEA. The CDR3 runs to 13 residues. V lost 6 bases, J lost 2 bases, and 6 bases stayed unmatched. The sequenced part of the CDR3 DNA is TGCAGCGTCGGGACAGAGCTAAACACTGAA. It encodes CSVGTELNTE. The whole CDR3 is CSVGTELNTEAFF.

This clone was observed many times. The CDR3 goes on 3 residues after the read ends, and that part is filled in from the germline J gene. The rearrangement uses TRBV19 and TRBJ1-2; TRBD1 might be the D (6 bases). V dropped 3 bases and J dropped 2 bases, with 7 bases sitting between them. CDR3 length equals 13 residues. Germline values: CDR1 LNHDA, CDR2 SQIVND (reference sequence). The part of the CDR3 DNA that was read is TGTGCCAGTAGTATGGACAGCAACTATGGC. Translation gives CASSMDSNYG. The CDR3 in its entirety is CASSMDSNYGYTF. The full variable domain, with the rest looked up from reference TRBV19 and TRBJ1-2, is DGGITQSPKYLFRKEGQNVTLSCEQNLNHDAMYWYRQDPGQGLRLIYYSQIVNDFQKGDIAEGYSVSREKKESFPLTVTSAQKNPTAFYLCASSMDSNYGYTFGSGTRLTVV.

This clone was counted a few times. Sequencing ends 3 residues short of the CDR3 end; the germline J gene provides the rest. The V call is TRBV18, the J call TRBJ1-2; 7 bases align to TRBD1. CDR1 and CDR2 (germline): KGHSH, LQKENI. The CDR3 covers 17 residues. This chain's CDR3 is CASSPPPLRGRTDTYTF. The covered CDR3 bases are TGTGCCAGCTCACCACCCCCTTTAAGGGGGCGGACAGATACC. Full variable domain (rest looked up from reference TRBV18 and TRBJ1-2): NAGVMQNPRHLVRRRGQEARLRCSPMKGHSHVYWYRQLPEEGLKFMVYLQKENIIDESGMPKERFSAEFPKEGPSILRIQQVVRGDSAAYFCASSPPPLRGRTDTYTFGSGTRLTVV.

This clone came up many times. With the read ending 3 residues before the CDR3 end, the germline J gene is used to fill in that end. The rearrangement uses TRBV6-2 or TRBV6-3 and TRBJ1-4; possible D gene TRBD1, 5 bases. V lost 6 bases, J lost 7 bases, and 21 bases lay in between. Per the germline V gene, CDR1 is MNHEY and CDR2 is SVGEGT. This CDR3 contains 16 residues. CDR3 amino acids: CASSFLGLSRGEKLFF. Partial CDR3 DNA: TGTGCCAGCAGCTTCCTGGGACTCTCTCGAGGTGAAAAA.

This clone was seen many times. Read data end 3 residues before the CDR3 end; the end is taken from the germline J gene. The rearrangement uses TRBV6-2 or TRBV6-3 and TRBJ2-7; 9 nucleotides align to TRBD1. The CDR3 loop spans 16 amino acids. Trimming took 3 bases from V and 3 from J; bases not matched to a gene: 9. CDR1 MNHEY and CDR2 SVGEGT come from the germline V gene. The covered CDR3 bases are TGTGCCAGCAGTTATCAGTACAGGGGGCATTTCTACGAG. Encoded protein: CASSYQYRGHFYE. The CDR3, in full, reads CASSYQYRGHFYEQYF.

Details on this clone: The read ends 3 residues shy of where the CDR3 ends; the end is completed using the germline J gene. This chain uses TRBV19 with TRBJ1-5; the match to TRBD1 covers 7 bases. With V trimmed by 5 bases and J by 4 bases, 5 bases remained unmatched. The CDR3 runs 14 residues. Germline V gene data show CDR1 as LNHDA and CDR2 as SQIVND (reference sequence). The DNA read from the CDR3 is TGTGCCAGTAGTGGGGGACAGAGTAATCAGCCC. This codes for CASSGGQSNQP. Given in full, the CDR3 is CASSGGQSNQPQHF.

This clone was counted only a few times. The CDR3 is cut off 3 residues early in the read; its end comes from the germline J gene. The chain links TRBV11-2 to TRBJ1-3, with TRBD1 as a possible D gene (5 bases). The V and J ends lost 4 bases and 8 bases respectively, with 12 bases between them. This CDR3 is 13 amino acids long. The V gene's germline CDR1 is SGHAT and CDR2 FQNNGV. The CDR3 region is CASSSLRGDTIYF. CDR3 DNA (partial): TGTGCCAGCAGCTCCCTCCGGGGGGACACC.

This clone occurred many times. The read gets to within 3 residues of the CDR3 end, and the germline J gene fills in the rest. V is TRBV5-1 and J is TRBJ2-7, with a tentative D call TRBD2 (6 bases). V shed 0 bases and J shed 4 bases, with 8 bases lying between them. The CDR3 loop spans 13 amino acids. Germline CDR1 and CDR2: SGHRS and YFSETQ. The CDR3 bases that were read are TGCGCCAGCAGCTTGGGGGCGGGGTACGAG. It encodes CASSLGAGYE. The CDR3 reads in full as CASSLGAGYEQYF.

This clone was observed many times. The missing CDR3 end, 3 residues past where the read stops, is filled in from the germline J gene. The chain recombines TRBV20-1 with TRBJ2-3, with 9 nucleotides matching TRBD1. Per the germline V gene, CDR1 is DFQATT and CDR2 is SNEGSKA (reference sequence). This CDR3 has 16 residues. The V gene end was trimmed by 0 bases and the J gene end by 4 bases; junction bases not matched to a gene: 8. Incomplete CDR3 DNA: TGCAGTGCTAGAGAGCTTGGGACAGGGAAGGCAGATACG. Translating gives CSARELGTGKADT. The whole CDR3 region reads CSARELGTGKADTQYF.

The sample holds many counts of this clone. The CDR3 end lies 3 residues beyond the end of the read and is filled in from the germline J gene. The chain uses TRBV5-6 and TRBJ2-4, with D maybe TRBD2 (5 bases). CDR1 SGHDT and CDR2 YYEEEE come from the germline V gene. V lost 3 bases, J lost 5 bases, and 9 bases lay in between. The CDR3 is made up of 13 amino acids. The chain's CDR3 is CASSSSPENIQYF. The part of the CDR3 DNA that was read is TGTGCCAGCAGCTCTAGCCCCGAAAACATT.

This clone was seen only a few times. Incomplete CDR3 DNA: TGTGCCAGCAGCTTATCTAGCGGGAGGGCCTACGAG. Its protein is CASSLSSGRAYE. The CDR3 in full is CASSLSSGRAYEQYF. This chain links TRBV7-9 with TRBJ2-7; 12 bases are a match to TRBD2. The missing CDR3 end, 3 residues past where the read stops, is filled in from the germline J gene. Germline lookup yields CDR1 SEHNR and CDR2 FQNEAQ (reference sequence). V was pared by 2 bases and J by 2 bases, with 1 base of the junction left unmatched. The CDR3 is 15 amino acids.

In this sample, this clone turned up many times. The read ends 3 residues early relative to the CDR3; the germline J gene fills the gap. The gene calls are TRBV5-1 and TRBJ2-1; TRBD2 matches at 12 bases. The length of the CDR3 is 18 residues. Germline V gene sequence: CDR1 SGHRS, CDR2 YFSETQ. V shed 4 bases, J shed 4 bases, and the junction held 12 bases outside the gene matches. The sequenced part of the CDR3 DNA is TGCGCCAGCAGCCCTACACCAAAGGGACTAGCGGGTTACAATGAG. Encoded protein: CASSPTPKGLAGYNE. In full, the CDR3 is CASSPTPKGLAGYNEQFF. The variable domain in full, completed from reference TRBV5-1 and TRBJ2-1, reads KAGVTQTPRYLIKTRGQQVTLSCSPISGHRSVSWYQQTPGQGLQFLFEYFSETQRNKGNFPGRFSGRQFSNSRSEMNVSTLELGDSALYLCASSPTPKGLAGYNEQFFGPGTRLTVL.